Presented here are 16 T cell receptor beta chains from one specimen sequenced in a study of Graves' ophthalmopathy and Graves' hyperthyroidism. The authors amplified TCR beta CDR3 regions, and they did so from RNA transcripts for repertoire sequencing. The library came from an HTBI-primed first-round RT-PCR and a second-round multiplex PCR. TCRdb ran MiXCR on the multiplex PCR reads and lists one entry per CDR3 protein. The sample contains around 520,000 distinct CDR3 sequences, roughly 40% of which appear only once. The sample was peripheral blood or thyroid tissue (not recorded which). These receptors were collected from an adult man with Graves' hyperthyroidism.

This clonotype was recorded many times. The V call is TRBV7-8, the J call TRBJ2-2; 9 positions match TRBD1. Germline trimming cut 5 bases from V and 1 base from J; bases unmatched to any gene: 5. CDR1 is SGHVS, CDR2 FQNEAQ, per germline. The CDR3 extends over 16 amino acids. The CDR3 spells CASSPYRGQNTGELFF. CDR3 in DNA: TGTGCCAGCAGCCCCTACAGGGGGCAGAACACCGGGGAGCTGTTTTTT.

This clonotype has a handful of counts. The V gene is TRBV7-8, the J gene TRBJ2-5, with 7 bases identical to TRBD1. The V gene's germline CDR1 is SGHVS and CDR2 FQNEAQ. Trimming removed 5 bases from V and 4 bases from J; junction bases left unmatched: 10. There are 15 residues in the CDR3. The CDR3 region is CASSQDRGRGETQYF. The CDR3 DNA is TGTGCCAGCAGCCAAGATAGGGGGCGTGGAGAGACCCAGTACTTC.

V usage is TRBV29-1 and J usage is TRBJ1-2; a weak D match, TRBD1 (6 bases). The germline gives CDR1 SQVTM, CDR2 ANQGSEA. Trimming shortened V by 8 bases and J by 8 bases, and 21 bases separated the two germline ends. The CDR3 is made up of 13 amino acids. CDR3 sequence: CSQQSGRGGGYTF. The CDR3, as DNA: TGCAGCCAACAAAGTGGCAGGGGAGGAGGCTACACCTTC.

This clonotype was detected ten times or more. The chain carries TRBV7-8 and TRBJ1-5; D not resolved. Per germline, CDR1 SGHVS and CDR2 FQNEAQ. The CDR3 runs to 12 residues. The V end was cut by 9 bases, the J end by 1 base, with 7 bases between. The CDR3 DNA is TGTGCCAGTGGGGAAAGCAATCAGCCCCAGCATTTT. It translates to CASGESNQPQHF.

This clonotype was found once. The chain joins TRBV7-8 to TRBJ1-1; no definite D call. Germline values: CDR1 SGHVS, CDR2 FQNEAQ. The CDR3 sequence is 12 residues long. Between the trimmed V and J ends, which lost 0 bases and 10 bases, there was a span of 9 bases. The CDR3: CASSLARVGAFF. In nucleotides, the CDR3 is TGTGCCAGCAGCTTAGCGCGGGTCGGAGCTTTCTTT.

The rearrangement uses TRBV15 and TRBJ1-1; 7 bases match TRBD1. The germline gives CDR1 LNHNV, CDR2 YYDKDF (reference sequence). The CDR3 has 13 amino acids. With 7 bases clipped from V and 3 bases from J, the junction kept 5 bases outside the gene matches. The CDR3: CATNEGAYTEAFF. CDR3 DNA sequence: TGTGCCACCAACGAGGGGGCATACACTGAAGCTTTCTTT.

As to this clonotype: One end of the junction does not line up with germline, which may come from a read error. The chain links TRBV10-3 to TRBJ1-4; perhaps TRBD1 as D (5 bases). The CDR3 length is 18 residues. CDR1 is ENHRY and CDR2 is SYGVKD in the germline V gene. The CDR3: CASSYTTRTLPTNEKLFF. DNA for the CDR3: TGTGCCAGCAGTTACACCACGCGGACACTCCCAACTAATGAAAAACTGTTTTTT.

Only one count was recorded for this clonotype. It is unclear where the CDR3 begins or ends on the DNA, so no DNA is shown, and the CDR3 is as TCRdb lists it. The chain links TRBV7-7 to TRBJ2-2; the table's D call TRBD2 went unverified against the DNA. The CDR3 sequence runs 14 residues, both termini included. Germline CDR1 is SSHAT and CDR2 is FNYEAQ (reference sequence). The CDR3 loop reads CASSLRAGGGSCFF.

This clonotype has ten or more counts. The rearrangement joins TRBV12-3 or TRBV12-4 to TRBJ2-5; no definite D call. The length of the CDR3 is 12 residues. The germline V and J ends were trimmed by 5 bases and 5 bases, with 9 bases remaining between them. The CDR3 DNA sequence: TGTGCCAGCAGTGGGCCGTTGGAGACCCAGTACTTC. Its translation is CASSGPLETQYF.

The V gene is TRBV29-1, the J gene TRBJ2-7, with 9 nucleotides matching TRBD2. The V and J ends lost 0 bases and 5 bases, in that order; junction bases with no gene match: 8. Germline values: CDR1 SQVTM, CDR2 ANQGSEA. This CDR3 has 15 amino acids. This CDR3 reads CSVEEDGTSIHEQYF. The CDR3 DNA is TGCAGCGTTGAAGAGGACGGGACTAGCATCCACGAGCAGTACTTC.

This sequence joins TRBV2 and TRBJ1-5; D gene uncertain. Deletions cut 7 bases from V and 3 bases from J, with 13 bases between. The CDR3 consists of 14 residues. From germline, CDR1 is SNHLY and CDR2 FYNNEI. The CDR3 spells CASISEYTNQPQHF. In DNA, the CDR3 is TGTGCCAGCATCAGTGAATACACCAATCAGCCCCAGCATTTT.

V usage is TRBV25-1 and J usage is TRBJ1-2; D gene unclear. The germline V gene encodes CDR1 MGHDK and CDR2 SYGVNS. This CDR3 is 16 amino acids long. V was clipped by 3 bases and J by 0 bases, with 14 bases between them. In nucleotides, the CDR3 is TGTGCCAGCAGTGATTGGGGAATAACAGCTAACTATGGCTACACCTTC. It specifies CASSDWGITANYGYTF.

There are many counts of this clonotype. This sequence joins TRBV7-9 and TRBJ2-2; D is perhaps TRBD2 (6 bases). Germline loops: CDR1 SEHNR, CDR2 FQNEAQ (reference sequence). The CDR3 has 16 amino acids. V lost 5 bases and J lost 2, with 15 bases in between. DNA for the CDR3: TGTGCCAGCAGCCCCCCTATGGGACTTAACACCGGGGAGCTGTTTTTT. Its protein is CASSPPMGLNTGELFF.

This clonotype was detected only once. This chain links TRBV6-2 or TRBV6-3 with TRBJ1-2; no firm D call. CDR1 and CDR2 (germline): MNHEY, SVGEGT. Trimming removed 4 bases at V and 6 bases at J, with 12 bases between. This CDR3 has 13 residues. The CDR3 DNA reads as TGTGCCAGCAGTTCCCTTTTGGGAAATGGCTACACCTTC. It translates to CASSSLLGNGYTF.

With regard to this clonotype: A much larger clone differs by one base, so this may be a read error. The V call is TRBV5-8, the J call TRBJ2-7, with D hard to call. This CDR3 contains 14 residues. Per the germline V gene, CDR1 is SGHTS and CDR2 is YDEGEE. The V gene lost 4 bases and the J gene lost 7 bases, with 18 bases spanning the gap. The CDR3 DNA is TGTGCCAGCAGCCAAGATCGAAAATACTATGAGCAGTACTTC. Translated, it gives CASSQDRKYYEQYF.

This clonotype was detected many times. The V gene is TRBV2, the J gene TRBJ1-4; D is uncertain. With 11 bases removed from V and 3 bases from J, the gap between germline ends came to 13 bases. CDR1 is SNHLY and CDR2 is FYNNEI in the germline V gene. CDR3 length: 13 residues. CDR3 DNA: TGTGCCGGATATCTCCGCTCTAATGAAAAACTGTTTTTT. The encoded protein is CAGYLRSNEKLFF.